This is a list of T cell receptor beta chains from one sample in a study of T cells expressing NK-cell markers. TCRdb reprocessed the 5' RACE reads and reports one entry per CDR3 protein, with no DNA. The sample table includes over 150,000 distinct CDR3 sequences. Input material: blood T cells: a sorted CD56 or NKG2C T cell subset, CD4+ or CD8+ T cells, or bulk PBMC T cells (not recorded which). All receptors come from a woman aged 45-59 years in good health. Each CDR3 is given with its conserved first and last residue. Fields, in order: V gene, J gene, CDR3 protein.

v_gene: TRBV5-6; j_gene: TRBJ2-1; CDR3aa: CASSLSSFNEQFF
v_gene: TRBV27; j_gene: TRBJ2-7; CDR3aa: CASSLSGVTYEQYF
v_gene: TRBV9; j_gene: TRBJ2-3; CDR3aa: CASSVGVVGSGDTQYF
v_gene: TRBV19; j_gene: TRBJ2-1; CDR3aa: CASSWLLAGDNEQFF
v_gene: TRBV5-4; j_gene: TRBJ2-5; CDR3aa: CASRTGTNQETQYF
v_gene: TRBV12-3/TRBV12-4; j_gene: TRBJ2-1; CDR3aa: CASTLGVGSRYNEQFF
v_gene: TRBV7-8; j_gene: TRBJ1-5; CDR3aa: CASSLDRGPSQPQHF
v_gene: TRBV20-1; j_gene: TRBJ1-4; CDR3aa: CSAEPRTPNEKLFF
v_gene: TRBV12-3/TRBV12-4; j_gene: TRBJ1-1; CDR3aa: CASRQGSYTEAFF
v_gene: TRBV7-9; j_gene: TRBJ1-1; CDR3aa: CASSDPGGPEAFF
v_gene: TRBV12-3/TRBV12-4; j_gene: TRBJ2-5; CDR3aa: CASSLGFRYETQYF
v_gene: TRBV20-1; j_gene: TRBJ2-7; CDR3aa: CSAREDRGKNEQYF
v_gene: TRBV12-3/TRBV12-4; j_gene: TRBJ2-2; CDR3aa: CASRPHPTNTGELFF
v_gene: TRBV9; j_gene: TRBJ2-1; CDR3aa: CASSLKDSSYNEQFF
v_gene: TRBV6-5; j_gene: TRBJ2-1; CDR3aa: CASAAGEANEQFF
v_gene: TRBV7-8; j_gene: TRBJ2-2; CDR3aa: CASSFKRQADTGELFF
v_gene: TRBV7-2; j_gene: TRBJ2-1; CDR3aa: CASSSRRLDEQFF
v_gene: TRBV29-1; j_gene: TRBJ2-1; CDR3aa: CSVEGWEGRDEQFF
v_gene: TRBV12-3/TRBV12-4; j_gene: TRBJ1-5; CDR3aa: CASSPRGAYQPQHF
v_gene: TRBV3-1; j_gene: TRBJ1-2; CDR3aa: CASSLTRDRITFGYTF
v_gene: TRBV4-1; j_gene: TRBJ1-2; CDR3aa: CASSATASYGYTF
v_gene: TRBV7-9; j_gene: TRBJ1-2; CDR3aa: CASSPGVGVLQGYTF